Listed here are 24 T cell receptor beta chains from one sample, sequenced in a study of blood T cell repertoires in COVID-19. Libraries were prepared by immunoSEQ multiplex PCR; TCRdb keeps only in-frame clonotypes and omits some of them. The sample includes 15,000 to 20,000 clones, roughly nine tenths of them seen just once. The sample comprised peripheral blood. Every receptor here comes from a woman older than 75 with COVID-19, enrolled during active disease.

The rearrangement uses TRBV24-1 and TRBJ1-5; no firm D call. V was trimmed by 7 bases and J by 5 bases, leaving 14 bases between them. Germline values: CDR1 KGHDR, CDR2 SFDVKD. This CDR3 is 14 amino acids long. CDR3 in DNA: TGTGCCACCAGCCCCCCGGGGTGGGATCAGCCCCAGCATTTT. Its protein is CATSPPGWDQPQHF.

J is TRBJ2-1 and V is TRBV15; 9 bases align to TRBD1. Germline trimming cut 6 bases from V and 9 bases from J; bases unmatched to any gene: 12. The CDR3 totals 15 residues. Per the germline V gene, CDR1 is LNHNV and CDR2 is YYDKDF (reference sequence). The CDR3 DNA follows: TGTGCCACCAGGATGGGACAGGGAGGAGTAGGTGAGCAGTTCTTC. It specifies CATRMGQGGVGEQFF. The entire variable domain, with the rest obtained from reference TRBV15 and TRBJ2-1, is as follows: DAMVIQNPRYQVTQFGKPVTLSCSQTLNHNVMYWYQQKSSQAPKLLFHYYDKDFNNEADTPDNFQSRRPNTSFCFLDIRSPGLGDTAMYLCATRMGQGGVGEQFFGPGTRLTVL.

The chain recombines TRBV7-9 with TRBJ2-5; 11 positions agree with TRBD2. V dropped 4 bases and J dropped 5; count of bases not matched to a gene: 12. The CDR3 covers 17 residues. Germline-derived CDR1 and CDR2 are SEHNR and FQNEAQ (reference sequence). The DNA for the CDR3 is TGTGCCAGCAGCTATGTAGCGGGGGGGCCAAGGTTTGAGACCCAGTACTTC. This translates into CASSYVAGGPRFETQYF.

V gene TRBV5-1 combines with J gene TRBJ2-7; TRBD1 is a possible D gene (6 bases). The CDR3 spans 15 residues. Germline values: CDR1 SGHRS, CDR2 YFSETQ. Deletions cut 0 bases from V and 2 bases from J, with 12 bases between. The CDR3 loop reads CASSLVRAGAYEQYF. The CDR3 DNA reads as TGCGCCAGCAGCTTGGTTCGGGCAGGGGCCTACGAGCAGTACTTC. The complete variable domain, with remaining parts taken from reference TRBV5-1 and TRBJ2-7, reads KAGVTQTPRYLIKTRGQQVTLSCSPISGHRSVSWYQQTPGQGLQFLFEYFSETQRNKGNFPGRFSGRQFSNSRSEMNVSTLELGDSALYLCASSLVRAGAYEQYFGPGTRLTVT.

This chain uses TRBV7-2 with TRBJ2-2; 11 positions agree with TRBD2. Germline-derived CDR1 and CDR2 are SGHTA and FQGNSA. The CDR3 extends over 17 amino acids. Losses at the gene ends were 2 bases for V and 6 bases for J; bases not matched to a gene: 8. CDR3 amino acids: CASSLRLAGIGAGELFF. CDR3 DNA sequence: TGTGCCAGCAGCTTACGACTAGCGGGGATTGGGGCCGGGGAGCTGTTTTTT.

The rearrangement joins TRBV11-2 to TRBJ2-2, with 8 positions matching TRBD1. CDR1 SGHAT and CDR2 FQNNGV come from the germline V gene. The CDR3 covers 14 residues. With 4 bases clipped from V and 5 bases from J, the junction kept 3 bases outside the gene matches. The CDR3 loop reads CASSSDRDTGELFF. CDR3 DNA sequence: TGTGCCAGCAGCTCGGACAGGGATACCGGGGAGCTGTTTTTT.

This chain links TRBV25-1 with TRBJ1-5; the D gene is possibly TRBD1 (6 bases). The CDR3 loop spans 18 amino acids. The V and J ends lost 6 bases and 1 base respectively, with 22 bases between them. Germline CDR1 reads MGHDK; CDR2 reads SYGVNS. The CDR3 coding sequence is TGTGCCAGCAGGGACTCACAGGGAGGGGTGCACAGCAATCAGCCCCAGCATTTT. Amino acids: CASRDSQGGVHSNQPQHF. Based on the CDR3 plus reference TRBV25-1 and TRBJ1-5, the full variable domain is EADIYQTPRYLVIGTGKKITLECSQTMGHDKMYWYQQDPGMELHLIHYSYGVNSTEKGDLSSESTVSRIRTEHFPLTLESARPSHTSQYLCASRDSQGGVHSNQPQHFGDGTRLSIL.

This rearrangement joins TRBV28 to TRBJ2-7; TRBD2 is a possible D gene (6 bases). Trimming pared 3 bases from V and 3 bases from J, leaving 9 bases between. This CDR3 contains 13 residues. In germline, CDR1 is MDHEN, CDR2 SYDVKM. Here the CDR3 DNA reads TGTGCCAGCAGTTTGGGGGGTTACTACGAGCAGTACTTC. Translating it yields CASSLGGYYEQYF.

V is TRBV5-4 and J is TRBJ2-7; 7 positions match TRBD2. Losses at the gene ends were 0 bases for V and 8 bases for J; bases not matched to a gene: 8. This CDR3 is built from 14 residues. Germline-derived CDR1 and CDR2 are SGHNT and YYREEE (reference sequence). Here the CDR3 DNA reads TGTGCCAGCAGCTTGGAATGGGAGGGCGCTCAGCAGTACTTC. Translation gives CASSLEWEGAQQYF.

This clone was recorded only once. The V call is TRBV7-8, the J call TRBJ1-6; no clear D gene. Germline V gene lookup returns CDR1 SGHVS and CDR2 FQNEAQ. This CDR3 spans 14 amino acids. The V end lost 2 bases, the J end lost 4 bases, and 6 bases lay between the germline ends. The DNA of the CDR3 is TGTGCCAGCAGCTTAACGGAGTATAATTCACCCCTCCACTTT. Translation gives CASSLTEYNSPLHF.

The rearrangement links TRBV19 to TRBJ2-2, with 11 bases matching TRBD2. The V segment lost 3 bases and the J segment 6 bases; nucleotides outside the gene matches: 3. There are 15 residues in the CDR3. Germline V gene lookup returns CDR1 LNHDA and CDR2 SQIVND (reference sequence). The CDR3 here is CASSIVSGGAGELFF. For the CDR3, the DNA is TGTGCCAGTAGTATCGTTAGCGGGGGGGCCGGGGAGCTGTTTTTT.

This chain connects TRBV19 to TRBJ2-1; D uncertain. Germline assignment: CDR1 LNHDA and CDR2 SQIVND (reference sequence). V was pared by 4 bases and J by 4 bases, with 8 bases between. This CDR3 is 13 amino acids long. The DNA for the CDR3 is TGTGCCAGTAGTAATAACTTTTACAATGAGCAGTTCTTC. Its translation: CASSNNFYNEQFF.

The chain couples TRBV12-3 or TRBV12-4 to TRBJ2-2, with a tentative D call TRBD2 (5 bases). Between the trimmed V and J ends, which lost 2 bases and 5 bases, there was a span of 6 bases. The CDR3 spans 13 residues. CDR3 bases: TGTGCCAGCAGTTTAAGGGAGACCGGGGAGCTGTTTTTT. Protein sequence: CASSLRETGELFF.

This rearrangement joins TRBV4-2 to TRBJ2-2; D is perhaps TRBD1 (5 bases). V lost 3 bases and J lost 0, with 23 bases in between. The germline V gene encodes CDR1 LGHNA and CDR2 YNFKEQ. CDR3 length: 20 residues. This chain's CDR3 is CASSHMMAGEDTSNTGELFF. DNA for the CDR3: TGTGCCAGCAGCCACATGATGGCCGGAGAGGACACCTCGAACACCGGGGAGCTGTTTTTT.

The J gene is TRBJ2-3, the V gene TRBV5-1; TRBD2 is a possible D gene (7 bases). The CDR3 is 16 residues long. Trimming shortened V by 6 bases and J by 4 bases, and 21 bases separated the two germline ends. Germline V lookup: CDR1 SGHRS, CDR2 YFSETQ. Written as DNA, the CDR3 is TGCGCCAGCACCCGGGATGGTGGGGGGGCATCAGATACGCAGTATTTT. It codes for CASTRDGGGASDTQYF.

Only one count was recorded for this clone. The chain carries TRBV19 and TRBJ2-5, with TRBD1 identical over 9 bases. The CDR3 sequence is 15 residues long. The V segment lost 1 base and the J segment 3 bases; nucleotides outside the gene matches: 3. Germline V gene lookup returns CDR1 LNHDA and CDR2 SQIVND (reference sequence). The CDR3 reads CASSIGDREKETQYF. The DNA for the CDR3 is TGTGCCAGTAGTATAGGGGACAGGGAAAAAGAGACCCAGTACTTC.

This chain uses TRBV19 with TRBJ2-7; tentatively, D is TRBD2 (5 bases). V shed 2 bases and J shed 3 bases, with 14 bases lying between them. From germline, CDR1 is LNHDA and CDR2 SQIVND (reference sequence). There are 15 residues in the CDR3. The CDR3 protein is CASSIRGPGNYEQYF. CDR3 bases: TGTGCCAGTAGTATACGGGGTCCTGGGAACTACGAGCAGTACTTC.

V gene TRBV20-1 combines with J gene TRBJ2-1; TRBD2 is a possible D gene (6 bases). The length of the CDR3 is 11 residues. V dropped 3 bases and J dropped 15 bases, with 15 bases sitting between them. Germline CDR1 and CDR2: DFQATT and SNEGSKA (reference sequence). CDR3 in DNA: TGCAGTGCTAGCCCGGCGGGGATGGTGTTCTTC. Residues: CSASPAGMVFF.

The chain combines TRBV3-1 (or the pseudogene TRBV3-2) with TRBJ2-7; 7 bases are shared with TRBD1. Trimming at V came to 4 bases and at J to 7 bases, leaving 10 bases not matched to a gene. Germline values: CDR1 LGHDT, CDR2 YNNKEL (reference sequence). CDR3 length: 14 amino acids. The CDR3 bases are TGTGCCAGCAGCCCACAGGGGTTCCCTGGGGAGCAGTACTTC. This codes for CASSPQGFPGEQYF.

The chain uses TRBV21-1 and TRBJ2-3; TRBD2 was called by the table and not checked on the DNA. TRBV21-1 is recorded as a pseudogene. The CDR3 is 15 amino acids. CDR3 sequence reads: CASGSGTTSTDTQYF. The CDR3 DNA reads TGTGCCAGCGGATCCGGGACTACTAGCACAGATACGCAGTATTTT.

This chain joins TRBV2 and TRBJ1-1; tentatively, D is TRBD1 (5 bases). Trimming removed 6 bases at V and 4 bases at J, with 12 bases between. The germline V gene has CDR1 SNHLY and CDR2 FYNNEI. The CDR3 is made up of 13 amino acids. CDR3 bases: TGTGCCAGCAGGGGGGAGGGGTCCACTGAAGCTTTCTTT. Amino acids: CASRGEGSTEAFF. The full variable domain, completed using reference TRBV2 and TRBJ1-1, is EPEVTQTPSHQVTQMGQEVILRCVPISNHLYFYWYRQILGQKVEFLVSFYNNEISEKSEIFDDQFSVERPDGSNFTLKIRSTKLEDSAMYFCASRGEGSTEAFFGQGTRLTVV.

V is TRBV27 and J is TRBJ2-7, with 8 bases lining up with TRBD2. This CDR3 spans 12 amino acids. Germline V lookup: CDR1 MNHEY, CDR2 SMNVEV (reference sequence). V lost 7 bases and J lost 5; bases outside the gene matches: 4. The CDR3 DNA reads TGTGCCAGCAAGGGTAGCGGGGACGAGCAGTACTTC. Its protein is CASKGSGDEQYF.

This chain connects TRBV18 to TRBJ2-5; D is perhaps TRBD1 (6 bases). The germline CDR1 and CDR2 sequences are KGHSH and LQKENI. V lost 0 bases, J lost 4 bases, and 9 bases lay in between. The CDR3 has 14 amino acids. CDR3 sequence reads: CASSPPGQRETQYF. The CDR3 DNA sequence: TGTGCCAGCTCACCACCGGGACAACGAGAGACCCAGTACTTC.

The chain combines TRBV6-4 with TRBJ1-2, with 10 bases identical to TRBD1. The V and J ends lost 5 bases and 14 bases, in that order; junction bases with no gene match: 14. The CDR3 spans 14 residues. From germline, CDR1 is MRHNA and CDR2 SNTAGT. The CDR3 nucleotides read TGTGCCAGCAGTACCGGGACAGGGGCCCGCGTCGTTACCTTC. This encodes CASSTGTGARVVTF.